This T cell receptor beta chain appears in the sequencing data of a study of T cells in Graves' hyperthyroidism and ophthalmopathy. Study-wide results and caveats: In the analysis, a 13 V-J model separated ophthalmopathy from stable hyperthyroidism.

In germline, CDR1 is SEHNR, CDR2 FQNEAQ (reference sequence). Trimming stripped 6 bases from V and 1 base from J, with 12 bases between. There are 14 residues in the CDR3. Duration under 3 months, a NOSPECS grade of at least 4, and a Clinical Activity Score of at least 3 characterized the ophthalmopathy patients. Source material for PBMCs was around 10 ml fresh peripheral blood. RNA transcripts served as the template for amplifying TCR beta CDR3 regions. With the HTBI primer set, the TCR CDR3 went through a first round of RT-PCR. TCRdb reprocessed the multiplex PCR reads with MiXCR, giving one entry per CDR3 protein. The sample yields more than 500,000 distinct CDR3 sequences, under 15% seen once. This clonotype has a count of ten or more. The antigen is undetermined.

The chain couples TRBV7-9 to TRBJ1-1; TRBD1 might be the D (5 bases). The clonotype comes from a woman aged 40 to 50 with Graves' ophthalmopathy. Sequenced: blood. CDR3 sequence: CASSAGTQNTEAFF. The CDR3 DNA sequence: TGTGCCAGCAGTGCCGGGACGCAGAACACTGAAGCTTTCTTT.